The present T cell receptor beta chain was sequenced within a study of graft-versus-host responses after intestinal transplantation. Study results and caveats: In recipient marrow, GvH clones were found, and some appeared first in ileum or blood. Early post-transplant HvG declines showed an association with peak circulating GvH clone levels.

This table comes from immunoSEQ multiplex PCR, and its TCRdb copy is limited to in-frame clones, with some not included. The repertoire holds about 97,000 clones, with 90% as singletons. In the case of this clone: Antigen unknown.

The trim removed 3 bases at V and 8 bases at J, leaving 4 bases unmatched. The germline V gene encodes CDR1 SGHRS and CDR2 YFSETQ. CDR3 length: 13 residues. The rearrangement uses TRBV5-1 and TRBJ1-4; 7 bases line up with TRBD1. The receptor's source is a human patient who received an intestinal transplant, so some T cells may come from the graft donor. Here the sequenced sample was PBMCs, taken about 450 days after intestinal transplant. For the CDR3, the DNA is TGCGCCAGCAGCTGGACAGGATCGGAAAAACTGTTTTTT. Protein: CASSWTGSEKLFF.